This T cell receptor (beta chain) was identified in a study of T-cell reconstitution after alpha-beta-depleted transplantation in children. Findings and limits, study-wide: It was reported that alpha-beta T cells came from several hundred expanded graft clones (about two months after transplant). Once a year had passed after transplant, T-cell counts and diversity came mostly from newly produced T cells.

Unique molecular identifiers were incorporated when the TCRbeta library was constructed. MiXCR was run by TCRdb on the PCR reads, yielding one entry per CDR3 protein. The data contain 530,000 or so distinct CDR3 sequences, 27% of them singletons. Germline V gene data show CDR1 as SNHLY and CDR2 as FYNNEI. J was trimmed by 4 bases and V by 5 bases; bases with no gene match: 14. This CDR3 is 17 amino acids long. A note on this clonotype: Its antigen is undetermined.

The clonotype comes from a boy younger than two with Wiskott-Aldrich syndrome, due to receive a stem cell transplant. This rearrangement joins TRBV2 to TRBJ1-5, with 7 positions matching TRBD1. The specimen comprised PBMCs, sampled before TCRalphabeta/CD19-depleted stem cell transplant. The CDR3 spells CASSFTGQDSFNQPQHF. The CDR3 DNA reads TGTGCCAGCAGTTTTACCGGACAGGACTCTTTTAATCAGCCCCAGCATTTT.